The 3 T cell receptor beta chains below were found in one sample sequenced in a study of T cell repertoires in cytomegalovirus infection. MiXCR, applied by TCRdb to the reads, yields one record per CDR3 protein. Counted here are about 770,000 distinct CDR3 sequences, 25% to 35% occurring once; the ten biggest clones make up approximately 14%. Their target antigens are unknown. The sequencing here drew on cultured CD8+ T cells from PBMCs, taken from culture after CMV antigen stimulation. These TCRs come from a human donor in good health (CMV status not recorded). Some clones in this sample may be carry-over from other donors' samples.

This clonotype was observed many times. The rearrangement uses TRBV7-2 and TRBJ2-3, with D perhaps TRBD1 or TRBD2 (6 bases each). This CDR3 spans 17 amino acids. Trimming pared 2 bases from V and 3 bases from J, leaving 18 bases between. CDR1 and CDR2 from the germline V gene are SGHTA and FQGNSA. The chain's CDR3 is CASSLYPGATITDTQYF. The CDR3 DNA sequence: TGTGCCAGCAGCTTATATCCGGGGGCCACCATTACAGATACGCAGTATTTT.

The chain employs TRBV20-1 and TRBJ2-6, with D hard to call. The CDR3 totals 16 residues. The V gene's germline CDR1 is DFQATT and CDR2 SNEGSKA (reference sequence). The ends were cut back, 3 bases at V and 0 bases at J, with 12 bases in the middle. For the CDR3, the DNA is TGCAGTGCTAGGAAAAAGGATAGCTCTGGGGCCAACGTCCTGACTTTC. This translates into CSARKKDSSGANVLTF.

This clonotype was recorded a few times. The rearrangement uses TRBV7-9 and TRBJ2-7; maybe TRBD2 (6 bases). Germline loops: CDR1 SEHNR, CDR2 FQNEAQ (reference sequence). Deletions cut 6 bases from V and 2 bases from J, with 26 bases between. The CDR3 totals 18 residues. The CDR3 reads CASSGPGGGKSLPYEQYF. The CDR3 region has the DNA TGTGCCAGCAGTGGCCCGGGTGGGGGGAAATCCCTTCCCTACGAGCAGTACTTC.